The clone carrying this T cell receptor beta chain has ten or more counts. The antigen is not known. The sample belongs to a study of T cells in Graves' hyperthyroidism and ophthalmopathy. Whole-study results and caveats: Blood held most thyroid clonotypes expanded above 0.001 frequency. A model using 13 V-J features told ophthalmopathy apart from stable hyperthyroidism.

The TCR beta CDR3 regions underwent amplification using RNA transcripts as the source. With the HTBI primer set, the TCR CDR3 went through a first round of RT-PCR. TCRdb re-called the multiplex PCR reads with MiXCR, one entry per CDR3 protein. The sample has hundreds of thousands of distinct CDR3 sequences; about 45% are singletons. With 1 base removed from V and 5 bases from J, the gap between germline ends came to 6 bases. The V gene's germline CDR1 is SNHLY and CDR2 FYNNEI. CDR3 length equals 13 residues. Uncontrolled infections, other autoimmune diseases, pregnancy or lactation led to exclusion of patients. Diagnoses used clinical symptoms, serum thyroxine and TRAb, thyroid ultrasound and orbital computed tomography.

The sequencing input was peripheral blood or thyroid tissue (not recorded which). This clonotype was sampled from an adult man with Graves' disease, either hyperthyroidism or ophthalmopathy (not recorded which). This chain joins TRBV2 and TRBJ1-5; D is possibly TRBD1 (5 bases). CDR3 coding DNA: TGTGCCAGCAGTGAAGGGGGCGATCAGCCCCAGCATTTT. Protein: CASSEGGDQPQHF.